The 9 T cell receptor beta chains below come from one sample, sequenced in a study of shared clonotypes between healthy human individuals. Repertoires were generated with immunoSEQ multiplex PCR, while TCRdb's copy carries only in-frame clones and drops some. The table shows some 2,100,000 clones, with more than 85% occurring only once. CD45RO-negative, CCR7-positively selected cells formed the naive CD8 fraction, excluding terminally differentiated effector memory CD45RA+ cells. Sequenced input: naive CD8+ T cells from PBMCs. These TCRs come from a young man in good health. Some clones in this sample may be carry-over from other donors' samples.

J is TRBJ2-1 and V is TRBV28; D call uncertain. The V end was cut by 2 bases, the J end by 0 bases, with 8 bases between. Germline lookup yields CDR1 MDHEN and CDR2 SYDVKM. The CDR3 extends over 15 amino acids. The CDR3 DNA is TGTGCCAGCAGTTTAGGACCAGGCTCCTACAATGAGCAGTTCTTC. It is translated as CASSLGPGSYNEQFF.

The chain employs TRBV2 and TRBJ2-3; no firm D call. Deletions cut 4 bases from V and 3 bases from J, with 14 bases between. Germline assignment: CDR1 SNHLY and CDR2 FYNNEI. This CDR3 has 15 residues. This CDR3 reads CASSAGTLLTDTQYF. In DNA, the CDR3 is TGTGCCAGCAGTGCAGGTACCCTATTAACAGATACGCAGTATTTT. Full variable domain (missing parts from reference TRBV2 and TRBJ2-3): EPEVTQTPSHQVTQMGQEVILRCVPISNHLYFYWYRQILGQKVEFLVSFYNNEISEKSEIFDDQFSVERPDGSNFTLKIRSTKLEDSAMYFCASSAGTLLTDTQYFGPGTRLTVL.

The genes are TRBV4-3 and TRBJ2-3; D call uncertain. CDR3 size: 13 residues. Trimming shortened V by 2 bases and J by 2 bases, and 5 bases separated the two germline ends. Germline CDR1 reads LGHNA; CDR2 reads YSLEER. Here the CDR3 reads CASSQHPTDTQYF. Written as DNA, the CDR3 is TGCGCCAGCAGCCAACACCCCACAGATACGCAGTATTTT.

This chain uses TRBV28 with TRBJ2-3; D remains unclear. CDR1 and CDR2 from the germline V gene are MDHEN and SYDVKM. Trimming took 6 bases from V and 1 from J, leaving 14 bases between them. The CDR3 sequence is 15 residues long. For the CDR3, the DNA is TGTGCCAGCAGCCCCATACGCAGAGGCACAGATACGCAGTATTTT. It yields the protein CASSPIRRGTDTQYF. Supplemented by reference TRBV28 and TRBJ2-3, the full variable domain reads DVKVTQSSRYLVKRTGEKVFLECVQDMDHENMFWYRQDPGLGLRLIYFSYDVKMKEKGDIPEGYSVSREKKERFSLILESASTNQTSMYLCASSPIRRGTDTQYFGPGTRLTVL.

This clone was seen once. The chain employs TRBV2 and TRBJ1-1; TRBD1 matches 10 bases. Germline CDR1 reads SNHLY; CDR2 reads FYNNEI. The CDR3 has 17 amino acids. J was trimmed by 3 bases and V by 10 bases; bases with no gene match: 17. CDR3 protein: CATSRGQGTVWDTEAFF. CDR3 nucleotides: TGTGCCACCAGCAGGGGACAGGGGACCGTTTGGGACACTGAAGCTTTCTTT.

This rearrangement joins TRBV2 to TRBJ1-4; D possibly corresponds to TRBD1 (5 bases). Germline V lookup: CDR1 SNHLY, CDR2 FYNNEI. V was clipped by 0 bases and J by 0 bases, with 14 bases between them. CDR3 length: 18 amino acids. The DNA of the CDR3 is TGTGCCAGCAGTGAAGCGCTGAGGGGACTTACAACTAATGAAAAACTGTTTTTT. It is translated as CASSEALRGLTTNEKLFF.

The chain uses TRBV7-9 and TRBJ2-1, with 7 nucleotides matching TRBD1. V dropped 3 bases and J dropped 8; count of bases not matched to a gene: 13. The CDR3 extends over 16 amino acids. Germline CDR1 SEHNR, CDR2 FQNEAQ (reference sequence). The CDR3: CASSFPLRGTEDEQFF. CDR3 nucleotides: TGTGCCAGCAGCTTTCCACTCAGGGGGACGGAGGATGAGCAGTTCTTC.

This chain connects TRBV19 to TRBJ1-2, with D uncertain. CDR1 LNHDA and CDR2 SQIVND come from the germline V gene (reference sequence). This CDR3 spans 15 amino acids. The V end lost 1 base, the J end lost 6 bases, and 15 bases lay between the germline ends. In nucleotides, the CDR3 is TGTGCCAGTAGTATAGTCCCAGGTGCCAATGATGGCTACACCTTC. It yields the protein CASSIVPGANDGYTF.

V gene TRBV30 combines with J gene TRBJ2-7; the match to TRBD1 covers 9 bases. Per germline, CDR1 GTSNPN and CDR2 SVGIG (reference sequence). The CDR3 runs to 14 residues. After removal of 3 bases from V and 6 bases from J, the junction contained 9 bases not matched to a gene. The CDR3, as DNA: TGTGCCTGGAGCCAGGACAGGGGTCCACTCGAGCAGTACTTC. Amino acids: CAWSQDRGPLEQYF. The entire variable domain, with the rest obtained from reference TRBV30 and TRBJ2-7, is as follows: SQTIHQWPATLVQPVGSPLSLECTVEGTSNPNLYWYRQAAGRGLQLLFYSVGIGQISSEVPQNLSASRPQDRQFILSSKKLLLSDSGFYLCAWSQDRGPLEQYFGPGTRLTVT.